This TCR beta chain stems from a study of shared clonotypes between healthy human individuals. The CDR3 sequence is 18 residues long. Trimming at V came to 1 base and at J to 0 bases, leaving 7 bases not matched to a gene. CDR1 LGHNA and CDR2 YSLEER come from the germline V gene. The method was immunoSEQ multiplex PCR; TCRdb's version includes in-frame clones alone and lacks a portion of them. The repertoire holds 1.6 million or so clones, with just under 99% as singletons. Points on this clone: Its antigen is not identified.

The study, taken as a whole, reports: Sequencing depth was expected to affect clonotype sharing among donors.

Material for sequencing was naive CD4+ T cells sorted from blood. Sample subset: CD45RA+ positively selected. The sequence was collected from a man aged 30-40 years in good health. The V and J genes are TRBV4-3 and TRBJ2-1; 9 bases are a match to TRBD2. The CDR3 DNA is TGCGCCAGCAGCCAAGCCTTGAGCGGGGGGAACTCCTACAATGAGCAGTTCTTC. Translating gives CASSQALSGGNSYNEQFF.